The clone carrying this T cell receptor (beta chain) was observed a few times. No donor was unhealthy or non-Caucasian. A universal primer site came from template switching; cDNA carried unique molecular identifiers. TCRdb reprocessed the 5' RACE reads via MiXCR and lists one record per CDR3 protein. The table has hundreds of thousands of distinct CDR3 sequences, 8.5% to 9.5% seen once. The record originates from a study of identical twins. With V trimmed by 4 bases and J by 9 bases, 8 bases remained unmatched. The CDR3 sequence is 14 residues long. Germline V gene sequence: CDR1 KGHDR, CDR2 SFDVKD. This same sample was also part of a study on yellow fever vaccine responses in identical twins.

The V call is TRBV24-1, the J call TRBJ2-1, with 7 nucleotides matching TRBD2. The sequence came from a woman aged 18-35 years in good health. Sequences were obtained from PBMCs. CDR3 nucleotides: TGTGCCACCAGTGAAAGAGGACTAGTTGGTGAGCAGTTCTTC. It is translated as CATSERGLVGEQFF.